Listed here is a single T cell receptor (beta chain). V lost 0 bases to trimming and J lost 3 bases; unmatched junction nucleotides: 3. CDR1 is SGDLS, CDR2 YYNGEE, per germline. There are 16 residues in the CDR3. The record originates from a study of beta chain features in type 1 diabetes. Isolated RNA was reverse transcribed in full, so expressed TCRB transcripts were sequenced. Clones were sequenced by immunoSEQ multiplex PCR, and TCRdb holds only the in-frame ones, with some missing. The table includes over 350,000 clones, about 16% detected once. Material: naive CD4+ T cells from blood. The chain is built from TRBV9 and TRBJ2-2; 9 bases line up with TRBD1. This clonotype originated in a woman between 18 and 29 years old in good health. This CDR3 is CASSVVDRGHTGELFF. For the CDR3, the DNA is TGTGCCAGCAGCGTAGTGGACAGGGGTCACACCGGGGAGCTGTTTTTT.